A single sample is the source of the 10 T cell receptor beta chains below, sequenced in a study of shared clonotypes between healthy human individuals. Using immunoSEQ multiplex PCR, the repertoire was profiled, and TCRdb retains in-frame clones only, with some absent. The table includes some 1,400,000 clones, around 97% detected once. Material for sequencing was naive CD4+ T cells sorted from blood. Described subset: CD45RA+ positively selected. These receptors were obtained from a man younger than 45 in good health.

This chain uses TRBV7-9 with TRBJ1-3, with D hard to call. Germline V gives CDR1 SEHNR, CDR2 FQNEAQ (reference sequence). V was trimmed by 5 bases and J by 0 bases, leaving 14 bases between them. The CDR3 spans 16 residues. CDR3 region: CASSLRARHSGNTIYF. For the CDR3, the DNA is TGTGCCAGCAGCCTCCGTGCCAGGCACTCTGGAAACACCATATATTTT.

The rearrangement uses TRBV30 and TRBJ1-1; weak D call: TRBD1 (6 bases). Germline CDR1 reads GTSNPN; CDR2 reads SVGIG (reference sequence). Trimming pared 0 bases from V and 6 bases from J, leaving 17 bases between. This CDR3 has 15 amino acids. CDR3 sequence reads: CAWSVQWTGGPEAFF. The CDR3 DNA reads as TGTGCCTGGAGTGTACAGTGGACCGGGGGCCCTGAAGCTTTCTTT.

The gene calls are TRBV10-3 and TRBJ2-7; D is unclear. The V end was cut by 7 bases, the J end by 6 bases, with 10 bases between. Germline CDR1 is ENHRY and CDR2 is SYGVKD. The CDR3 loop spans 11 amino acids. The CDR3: CAIKGLAEQYF. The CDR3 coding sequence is TGTGCCATCAAAGGCTTGGCCGAGCAGTACTTC.

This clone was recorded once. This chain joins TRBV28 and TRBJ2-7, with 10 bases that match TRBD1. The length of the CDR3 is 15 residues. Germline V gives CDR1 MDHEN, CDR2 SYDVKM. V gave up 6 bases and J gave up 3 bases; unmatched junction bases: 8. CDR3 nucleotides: TGTGCCAGCAGCCCAAGACAGGGGGCAAGCTACGAGCAGTACTTC. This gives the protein CASSPRQGASYEQYF.

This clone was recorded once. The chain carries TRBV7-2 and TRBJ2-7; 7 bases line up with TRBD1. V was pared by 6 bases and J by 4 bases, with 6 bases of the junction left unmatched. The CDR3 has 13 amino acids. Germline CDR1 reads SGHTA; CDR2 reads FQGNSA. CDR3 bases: TGTGCCAGCAGGCAAACAGGGGTGTACGAGCAGTACTTC. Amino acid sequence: CASRQTGVYEQYF.

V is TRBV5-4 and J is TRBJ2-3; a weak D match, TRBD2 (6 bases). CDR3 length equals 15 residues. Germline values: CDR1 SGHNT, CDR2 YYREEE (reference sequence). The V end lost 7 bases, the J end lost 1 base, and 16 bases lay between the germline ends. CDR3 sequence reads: CASSRREWGTDTQYF. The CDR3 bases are TGTGCCAGCTCCCGCCGGGAGTGGGGCACAGATACGCAGTATTTT.

The DNA for the CDR3 is TGTGCCAGCAGTTTGGTAGCCGCCGGGGGGAGCTCCTACGAGCAGTACTTC. It translates to CASSLVAAGGSSYEQYF. The rearrangement joins TRBV28 to TRBJ2-7, with 7 bases lining up with TRBD2. The CDR3 is 17 residues long. V lost 3 bases to trimming and J lost 0 bases; unmatched junction nucleotides: 11. Germline CDR1 and CDR2: MDHEN and SYDVKM. Complete variable domain (other parts from reference TRBV28 and TRBJ2-7): DVKVTQSSRYLVKRTGEKVFLECVQDMDHENMFWYRQDPGLGLRLIYFSYDVKMKEKGDIPEGYSVSREKKERFSLILESASTNQTSMYLCASSLVAAGGSSYEQYFGPGTRLTVT.

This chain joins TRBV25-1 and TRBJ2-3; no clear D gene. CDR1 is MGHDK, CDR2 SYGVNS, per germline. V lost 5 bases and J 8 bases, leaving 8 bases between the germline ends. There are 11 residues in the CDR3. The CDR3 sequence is CASSLKGTQYF. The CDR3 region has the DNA TGTGCCAGCAGTCTGAAGGGTACGCAGTATTTT.

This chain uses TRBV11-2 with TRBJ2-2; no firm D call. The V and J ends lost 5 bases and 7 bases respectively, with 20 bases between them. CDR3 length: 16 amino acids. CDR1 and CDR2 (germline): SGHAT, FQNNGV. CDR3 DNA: TGTGCCAGCAGCCCATTTCTATCGGGTTTGGTCGGGGAGCTGTTTTTT. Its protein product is CASSPFLSGLVGELFF.

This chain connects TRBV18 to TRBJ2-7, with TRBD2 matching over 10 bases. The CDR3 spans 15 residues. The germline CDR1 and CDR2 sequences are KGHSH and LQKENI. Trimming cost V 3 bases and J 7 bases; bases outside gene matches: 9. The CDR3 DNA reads TGTGCCAGCTCACCTGGCCCTAGCGGGAGTTATGAGCAGTACTTC. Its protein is CASSPGPSGSYEQYF.